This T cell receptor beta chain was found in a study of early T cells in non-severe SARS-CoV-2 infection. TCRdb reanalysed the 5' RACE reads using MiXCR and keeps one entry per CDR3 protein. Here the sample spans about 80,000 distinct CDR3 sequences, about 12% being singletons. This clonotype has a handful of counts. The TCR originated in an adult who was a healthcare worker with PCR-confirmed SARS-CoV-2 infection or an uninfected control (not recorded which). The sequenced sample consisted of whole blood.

In DNA, the CDR3 is TGTGCCAGCAGTTTATCGATTGACGTTTATACGTACAATGAGCAGTTCTTC. This sequence encodes CASSLSIDVYTYNEQFF. The chain recombines TRBV27 with TRBJ2-1; D is ambiguous. CDR3 length: 17 amino acids. Germline loops: CDR1 MNHEY, CDR2 SMNVEV (reference sequence). Trimming left V 0 bases short and J 4 bases short, with 16 bases between.